This T cell receptor beta chain was identified during a study of blood T cell repertoires in COVID-19 (dated by TCRdb to about 2020). In terms of the full investigation: Samples from collaborators originated in the United States, Italy and Spain and spanned both the acute and convalescent phases of COVID-19. The prospective study material was composed of cDNA or gDNA derived from T cells, B-cell-depleted T cells, or PBMCs. The dataset comprised deeply sampled blood TCRbeta repertoires from subjects exposed to, actively infected with, or recovered from COVID-19. The repertoires were made available in a free public database intended to serve as a resource for research on the immune response to SARS-CoV-2. Samples were obtained from the ongoing ImmuneRACE study (first 160 participants) and from over a thousand subjects provided by 6 global collaborators. The sample metadata nearly always contained a de-identified subject ID, COVID-19 status, age in years and sex. Where HLA class I and class II types were available, the types were taken from metadata supplied by the sample provider, not from assay-based typing.

Of note for this clone: The antigen it recognizes is unknown. No base qualities exist here, and no much larger clone lies one base off it.

The collaborating institutions used their own protocols to collect whole blood in K2EDTA tubes. For TCRbeta analysis, collaborator samples were shipped as frozen whole blood, as isolated PBMCs, or as DNA extracted from either sample type. The immunoSEQ Assay, a bias-controlled multiplex PCR, was used to amplify TCRbeta CDR3 regions from genomic DNA. The paper's data handling went like this. The number of nucleated cells in each sample was estimated by amplification of reference gene primers within the assay. To quantify the absolute abundance of each unique TCRbeta CDR3 rearrangement, sequence reads were collapsed and filtered. Productive Simpson clonality was computed per sample as the square root of Simpson's diversity index over productive rearrangements. This is the immuneACCESS table as TCRdb keeps it, with only in-frame sequences that have V and J called. A part of the clones is gone; compared with another copy, unresolved V genes explain less than half, and the rest is unexplained. Clone size and V and J calls were adopted from that table, with D and trimming inferred from the DNA. The sample table holds about 69,000 clones, of which around three quarters were seen once. The biggest ten clones account for 16% of the sample.

Points the paper makes about the study in general: The amount of clinical and demographic metadata varied by source and participant and was provided uncurated.

The sequenced material came from peripheral blood. This TCR derives from a man aged 55 to 70 with acute or convalescent COVID-19.

The CDR3 protein is CASREQEKLNEQYF. The sequenced DNA: TGCGCCAGCAGAGAACAGGAGAAACTGAACGAGCAGTACTTC. The chain links TRBV10-2 with TRBJ2-7; D gene: possibly TRBD1, on 5 matching bases. Sequences WSHSY (CDR1) and SAAADI (CDR2) are obtained from the germline V gene. V loses 6 bases of germline sequence and J loses 5 bases, and the interval between the two ends is 17 bases. CDR3 length: 14 amino acids, cysteine to phenylalanine. The read is trimmed to its CDR3 DNA, 42 bases read in frame from base 1.